This TCR beta chain was observed in a study of post-analysis software for immune sequencing data. At the level of the study: Progressive-relapsing, secondary progressive and relapsing-remitting multiple sclerosis were among the disease courses included. Study observations and caveats: Patients used about five TRBV segments, including TRBV5-6, TRBV5-1 and TRBV20-1, more often than controls. Controls significantly exceeded multiple sclerosis patients in normalized Chao1 diversity.

Remarks on this clonotype: Its specificity is not known.

V was pared by 0 bases and J by 5 bases, with 12 bases between. This CDR3 is built from 15 residues. In germline, CDR1 is SGDLS, CDR2 YYNGEE. Carried by the TCR beta cDNA libraries were unique molecular identifiers. Each sample of roughly 0.9 to 11 million input T cells yielded around 500,000 cDNA molecules, so each molecule approximated one T cell. TCRdb itself ran the PCR reads through MiXCR, one entry per CDR3 protein. The sample has fewer than 550,000 distinct CDR3 sequences, around 36% seen once; the top ten hold 4.5% to 7.5%. J is TRBJ1-5 and V is TRBV9; D not resolved. The source is a girl aged 2-17 years with multiple sclerosis. Material for sequencing was blood. The CDR3 reads CASSVGASLYQPQHF. The CDR3 nucleotides are TGTGCCAGCAGCGTAGGGGCATCTCTTTATCAGCCCCAGCATTTT.